This TCR beta chain originates from a study of blood T cell repertoires in COVID-19. Turning to the study itself: There were acute and convalescent COVID-19 samples, and they came from the United States, Italy and Spain. PBMCs, B-cell-depleted T cells, or T cells were the source of the cDNA or gDNA that made up the material.

The study recruited people aged about 18 to 89 years across around 23 US areas. Some clones are missing from TCRdb's copy, which holds only in-frame ones; the method was immunoSEQ multiplex PCR. The table includes some 460,000 clones, about 85% detected once. What was sequenced was PBMCs or T cells enriched from blood (not recorded which). The TCR sequence derives from a woman between 18 and 30 years old with acute COVID-19.

CDR3 amino acids: CASSLSEGLAKNIQYF. The CDR3 nucleotides read TGCGCCAGCAGCTTGTCAGAGGGACTAGCCAAAAACATTCAGTACTTC. The chain joins TRBV5-1 to TRBJ2-4, with TRBD2 as a possible D gene (6 bases). CDR1 is SGHRS and CDR2 is YFSETQ in the germline V gene. V was cut by 1 base and J by 0 bases, with 11 bases left in between. The CDR3 contains 16 residues.